Listed below are T cell receptor beta chains from one sample, sequenced in a study of cytomegalovirus exposure and HLA in healthy donors. Profiling relied on immunoSEQ multiplex PCR, and the TCRdb table lists in-frame clones only, not all of them. The data show approximately 170,000 clones, with over 75% seen just once and around 2% held by the top ten. Sequenced input: PBMCs. These receptor sequences come from a human donor in good health. Both conserved end residues are part of each CDR3.

j_call: TRBJ2-2
v_call: TRBV21-1
cdr3_aa: CASSPLLGSGSGGGRNTGELFF

j_call: TRBJ1-1
v_call: TRBV18
cdr3_aa: CASSPPGGRGSEAFF

j_call: TRBJ1-2
v_call: TRBV27
cdr3_aa: CASSGQGARGYTF

j_call: TRBJ1-1
v_call: TRBV5-1
cdr3_aa: CASSSRQDTEAFF

j_call: TRBJ1-2
v_call: TRBV27
cdr3_aa: CASSDLRGGMWSSYGYTF

j_call: TRBJ2-5
v_call: TRBV15
cdr3_aa: CATSREAAGTQYF

j_call: TRBJ2-3
v_call: TRBV6-1
cdr3_aa: CASIIGQGGRDTQYF

j_call: TRBJ1-2
v_call: TRBV6-1
cdr3_aa: CASSENNGQPLYGYTF

j_call: TRBJ2-2
v_call: TRBV12-5
cdr3_aa: CASGSGSTNTGELFF

j_call: TRBJ2-1
v_call: TRBV4-2
cdr3_aa: CASSQDAGGIEQFF

j_call: TRBJ1-2
v_call: TRBV5-4
cdr3_aa: CASSSMTGAPNYGYTF

j_call: TRBJ2-3
v_call: TRBV27
cdr3_aa: CASSLDGTSGPYRDTQYF

j_call: TRBJ2-2
v_call: TRBV7-2
cdr3_aa: CASEAGFNTGELFF

j_call: TRBJ2-7
v_call: TRBV2
cdr3_aa: CASRGVEQYF

j_call: TRBJ2-7
v_call: TRBV7-9
cdr3_aa: CASSNRDRENEQYF

j_call: TRBJ2-3
v_call: TRBV4-3
cdr3_aa: CASSQDRLAGGPSSTDTQYF

j_call: TRBJ1-4
v_call: TRBV5-4
cdr3_aa: CASSLDVGTGGPVNEKLFF

j_call: TRBJ1-2
v_call: TRBV2
cdr3_aa: CASSEATGTGGAGYTF

j_call: TRBJ2-1
v_call: TRBV7-6
cdr3_aa: CASSLVLAGDEQFF

j_call: TRBJ1-1
v_call: TRBV4-1
cdr3_aa: CASSQDVRSIWGMNTEAFF

j_call: TRBJ2-1
v_call: TRBV2
cdr3_aa: CAVRTSGGYNEQFF

j_call: TRBJ2-3
v_call: TRBV6-6
cdr3_aa: CASSRGRPGADTQYF

j_call: TRBJ2-1
v_call: TRBV4-3
cdr3_aa: CASSALQGPYNEQFF

j_call: TRBJ2-2
v_call: TRBV27
cdr3_aa: CASTIRANTGELFF

j_call: TRBJ1-1
v_call: TRBV9
cdr3_aa: CASSVGDRMNTEAFF

j_call: TRBJ2-7
v_call: TRBV27
cdr3_aa: CASRLSGAGGHYEQYF

j_call: TRBJ2-3
v_call: TRBV12-5
cdr3_aa: CASGSYRVASTDTQYF

j_call: TRBJ2-1
v_call: TRBV5-6
cdr3_aa: CASMIGDLDNEQFF

j_call: TRBJ2-3
v_call: TRBV10-2
cdr3_aa: CASSTSGVGDTQYF

j_call: TRBJ1-4
v_call: TRBV7-2
cdr3_aa: CASSLDRGIEKLFF

j_call: TRBJ1-6
v_call: TRBV4-1
cdr3_aa: CASSRTQGAGSPLHF

j_call: TRBJ2-3
v_call: TRBV11-3
cdr3_aa: CASSSAIDTQYF

j_call: TRBJ1-1
v_call: TRBV4-1
cdr3_aa: CASSQVIRITEAFF

j_call: TRBJ2-1
v_call: TRBV7-2
cdr3_aa: CASSFSGVYNEQFF

j_call: TRBJ2-1
v_call: TRBV29-1
cdr3_aa: CSVEGGGSLIEQFF

j_call: TRBJ2-7
v_call: TRBV4-1
cdr3_aa: CASSQRTAGGKYEQYF

j_call: TRBJ2-5
v_call: TRBV29-1
cdr3_aa: CSVEGTGWEETQYF

j_call: TRBJ1-2
v_call: TRBV4-1
cdr3_aa: CASSQGTGGSYGYTF

j_call: TRBJ2-3
v_call: TRBV7-3
cdr3_aa: CASSPRLAGGTSTDTQYF

j_call: TRBJ1-5
v_call: TRBV6-5
cdr3_aa: CASSNRDSNQPQHF

j_call: TRBJ2-3
v_call: TRBV6-5
cdr3_aa: CASSYGGGATDTQYF

j_call: TRBJ2-3
v_call: TRBV7-2
cdr3_aa: CASSLPRGGASTDTQYF

j_call: TRBJ1-1
v_call: TRBV27
cdr3_aa: CASSFLGQNTEAFF

j_call: TRBJ2-7
v_call: TRBV18
cdr3_aa: CASSQTGTGNYEQYF

j_call: NA
v_call: TRBV6-5
cdr3_aa: CASRRGQGSNEQYF

j_call: TRBJ1-4
v_call: TRBV19
cdr3_aa: CASSTLLAATNEKLFF

j_call: TRBJ2-4
v_call: TRBV7-9
cdr3_aa: CASSFSGGRGAKNIQYF

j_call: TRBJ2-1
v_call: TRBV9
cdr3_aa: CASSPGRTSGGAFNEQFF

j_call: TRBJ1-2
v_call: TRBV6-5
cdr3_aa: CASSRNFEDGYTF

j_call: TRBJ1-5
v_call: TRBV7-6
cdr3_aa: CASSAGVGSNQPQHF

j_call: TRBJ1-2
v_call: TRBV27
cdr3_aa: CASSGGINGYTF

j_call: TRBJ2-3
v_call: TRBV29-1
cdr3_aa: CSVDGGGADTQYF

j_call: TRBJ1-1
v_call: TRBV12-5
cdr3_aa: CASGLVLERTALPKMAFF

j_call: TRBJ1-5
v_call: TRBV7-9
cdr3_aa: CASSLDGGSGGRQPQHF

j_call: TRBJ2-1
v_call: TRBV9
cdr3_aa: CASSEGLAGGPPGFF

j_call: TRBJ2-7
v_call: TRBV2
cdr3_aa: CASSARTGAYEQYF

j_call: TRBJ2-2
v_call: TRBV29-1
cdr3_aa: CSVEQNTGELFF

j_call: TRBJ1-3
v_call: TRBV6-5
cdr3_aa: CASTTGVGSGNTIYF

j_call: TRBJ2-3
v_call: TRBV6-6
cdr3_aa: CASSYSVLITDTQYF